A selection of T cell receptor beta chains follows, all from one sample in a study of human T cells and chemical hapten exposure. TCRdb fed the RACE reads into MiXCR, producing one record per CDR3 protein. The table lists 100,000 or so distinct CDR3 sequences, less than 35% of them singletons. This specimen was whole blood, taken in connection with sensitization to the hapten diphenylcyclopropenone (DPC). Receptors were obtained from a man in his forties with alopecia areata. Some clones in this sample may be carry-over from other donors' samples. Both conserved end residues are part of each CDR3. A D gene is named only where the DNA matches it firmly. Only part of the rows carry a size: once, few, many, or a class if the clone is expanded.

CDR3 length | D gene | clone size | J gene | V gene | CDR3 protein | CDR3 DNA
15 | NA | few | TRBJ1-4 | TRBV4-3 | CASSQEGHTGEKLFF | TGCGCCAGCAGCCAAGAGGGCCACACTGGCGAAAAACTGTTTTTT
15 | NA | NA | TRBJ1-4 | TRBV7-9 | CASSSGTSPNEKLFF | TGTGCCAGCAGTTCCGGGACTAGTCCTAATGAAAAACTGTTTTTT
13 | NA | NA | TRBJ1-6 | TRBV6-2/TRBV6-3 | CASSSSRDSPLHF | TGTGCCAGCAGTTCCTCACGGGATTCACCCCTCCACTTT
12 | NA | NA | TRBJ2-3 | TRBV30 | CAWSVPSDTQYF | TGTGCCTGGAGTGTACCTTCAGATACGCAGTATTTT
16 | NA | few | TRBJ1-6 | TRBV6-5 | CASRPQPSSYNSPLHF | TGTGCCAGCAGGCCACAACCGAGCTCCTATAATTCACCCCTCCACTTT
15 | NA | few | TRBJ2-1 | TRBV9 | CASSVGTNTVLEQFF | TGTGCCAGCAGCGTAGGGACTAACACCGTTCTTGAGCAGTTCTTC
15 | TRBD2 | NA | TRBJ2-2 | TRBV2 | CASRAIAGGTGELFF | TGTGCCAGCAGGGCTATAGCGGGAGGCACCGGGGAGCTGTTTTTT
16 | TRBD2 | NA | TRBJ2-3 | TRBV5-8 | CASSQRLAGPTDTQYF | TGTGCCAGCAGCCAGAGACTAGCGGGACCCACAGATACGCAGTATTTT
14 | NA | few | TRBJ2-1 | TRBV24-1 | CATSAKGPDNEQFF | TGTGCCACCAGTGCCAAGGGACCTGACAATGAGCAGTTCTTC
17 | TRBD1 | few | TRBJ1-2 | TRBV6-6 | CASSLPGQGSQIYGYTF | TGTGCCAGCAGCCTCCCGGGACAGGGGTCCCAGATCTATGGCTACACCTTC
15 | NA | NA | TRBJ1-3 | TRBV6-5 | CASRQSGDSGNTIYF | TGTGCCAGCAGGCAGTCAGGAGACTCTGGAAACACCATATATTTT
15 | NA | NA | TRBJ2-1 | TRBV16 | CASSQSRGSYNEQFF | TGTGCCAGCAGCCAATCGCGGGGCTCCTACAATGAGCAGTTCTTC
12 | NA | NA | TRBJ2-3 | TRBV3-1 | CASSQGGYTQYF | TGTGCCAGCAGCCAAGGAGGATATACGCAGTATTTT
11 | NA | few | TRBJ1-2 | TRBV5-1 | CASSENYGYTF | TGCGCCAGCAGCGAGAACTATGGCTACACCTTC
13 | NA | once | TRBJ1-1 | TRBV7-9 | CASSGGRSLQAFF | TGTGCCAGCAGCGGGGGGCGCAGCCTTCAGGCTTTCTTT
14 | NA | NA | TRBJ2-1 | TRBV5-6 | CASSFPGVDREQFF | TGTGCCAGCAGCTTCCCCGGAGTCGACCGCGAGCAGTTCTTC
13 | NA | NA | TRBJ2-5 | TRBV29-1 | CSVGGQRMETQYF | TGCAGCGTGGGGGGACAGAGGATGGAGACCCAGTACTTC
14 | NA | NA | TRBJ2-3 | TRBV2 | CASSEQGPTDTQYF | TGTGCCAGCAGTGAGCAGGGACCCACAGATACGCAGTATTTT
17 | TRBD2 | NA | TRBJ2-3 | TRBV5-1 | CASSLGLAGGSTDTQYF | TGCGCCAGCAGCTTAGGACTAGCGGGAGGCAGCACAGATACGCAGTATTTT
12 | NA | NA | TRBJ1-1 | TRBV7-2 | CASSLDAAGAFF | TGTGCCAGCAGCTTAGATGCCGCGGGAGCTTTCTTT
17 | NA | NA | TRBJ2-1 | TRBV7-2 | CASSLARRPSAYNEQFF | TGTGCCAGCAGCTTAGCCCGGAGGCCTAGCGCCTACAATGAGCAGTTCTTC
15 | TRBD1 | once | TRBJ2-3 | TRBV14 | CASSKTGGILDTQYF | TGTGCCAGCAGTAAGACAGGGGGCATTCTGGATACGCAGTATTTT
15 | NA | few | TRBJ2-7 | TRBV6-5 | CASSYEFRGPYEQYF | TGTGCCAGCAGTTACGAGTTCAGGGGCCCCTACGAGCAGTACTTC
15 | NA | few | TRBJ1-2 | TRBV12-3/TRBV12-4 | CASSLEAWSDYGYTF | TGTGCCAGCAGTTTAGAGGCATGGAGTGACTATGGCTACACCTTC
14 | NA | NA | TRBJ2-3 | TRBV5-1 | CASNGGGAADTQYF | TGCGCCAGCAACGGAGGGGGCGCGGCAGATACGCAGTATTTT
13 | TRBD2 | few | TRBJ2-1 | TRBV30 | CAWSSGSHNEQFF | TGTGCCTGGAGTAGCGGGAGTCACAATGAGCAGTTCTTC
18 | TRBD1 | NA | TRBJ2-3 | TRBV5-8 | CASSSTGASGYWTDTQYF | TGTGCCAGCAGCTCGACAGGGGCGTCCGGTTATTGGACAGATACGCAGTATTTT
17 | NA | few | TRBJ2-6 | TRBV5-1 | CASSLLSQSSGANVLTF | TGCGCCAGCAGCTTGTTGTCGCAGAGCTCTGGGGCCAACGTCCTGACTTTC
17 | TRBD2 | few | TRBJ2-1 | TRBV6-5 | CASSYTTSGRKGNEQFF | TGTGCCAGCAGTTACACGACTAGCGGGAGGAAGGGCAATGAGCAGTTCTTC
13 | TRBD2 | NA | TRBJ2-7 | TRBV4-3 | CASSQLGGKEQYF | TGCGCCAGCAGCCAACTGGGGGGGAAAGAGCAGTACTTC
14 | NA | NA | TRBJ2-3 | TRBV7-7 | CASSLETNTDTQYF | TGTGCTAGCAGCTTAGAGACGAACACAGATACGCAGTATTTT
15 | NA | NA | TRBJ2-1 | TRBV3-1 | CASSQGQVGTREQFF | TGTGCCAGCAGCCAAGGGCAGGTAGGGACGAGGGAGCAGTTCTTC
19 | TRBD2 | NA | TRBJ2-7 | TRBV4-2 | CASSQEVGLAGGPAFGQYF | TGTGCCAGCAGCCAAGAAGTGGGACTAGCGGGAGGGCCTGCTTTTGGGCAGTACTTC
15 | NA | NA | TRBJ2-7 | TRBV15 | CATSRGGTGTYEQYF | TGTGCCACCAGCAGAGGAGGGACGGGAACCTACGAGCAGTACTTC
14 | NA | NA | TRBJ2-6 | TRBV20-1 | CSARVESGANVLTF | TGCAGTGCTAGAGTGGAGTCTGGGGCCAACGTCCTGACTTTC
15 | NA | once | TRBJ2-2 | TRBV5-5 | CASSLKGGGTGELFF | TGTGCCAGCAGCTTGAAGGGAGGCGGGACCGGGGAGCTGTTTTTT
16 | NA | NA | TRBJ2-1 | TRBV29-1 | CSVEALAPSSYNEQFF | TGCAGCGTTGAAGCCCTTGCGCCCAGCTCCTACAATGAGCAGTTCTTC
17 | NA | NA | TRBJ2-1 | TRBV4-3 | CASSQDWGAPTYNEQFF | TGCGCCAGCAGCCAAGATTGGGGGGCCCCAACCTACAATGAGCAGTTCTTC
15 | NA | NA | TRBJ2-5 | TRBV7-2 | CASSPVTRTSETQYF | TGTGCCAGCAGCCCAGTGACCCGGACCTCAGAGACCCAGTACTTC
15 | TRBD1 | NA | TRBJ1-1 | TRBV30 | CAWRSTGGGKTEAFF | TGTGCCTGGAGGTCGACAGGGGGCGGAAAGACTGAAGCTTTCTTT
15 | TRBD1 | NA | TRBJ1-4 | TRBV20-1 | CSARVTGGSREKLFF | TGCAGTGCTAGGGTCACAGGGGGGTCTCGGGAAAAACTGTTTTTT
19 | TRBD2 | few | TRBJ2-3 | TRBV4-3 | CASSQDISGRGLGTDTQYF | TGCGCCAGCAGCCAAGATATCAGCGGGAGGGGTCTTGGGACAGATACGCAGTATTTT
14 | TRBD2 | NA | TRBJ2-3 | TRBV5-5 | CASSLASGGNTQYF | TGTGCCAGCAGCTTGGCTAGCGGAGGCAACACGCAGTATTTT
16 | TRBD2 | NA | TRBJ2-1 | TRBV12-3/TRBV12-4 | CASSFGAGGGYNEQFF | TGTGCCAGCAGTTTTGGGGCCGGCGGGGGTTACAATGAGCAGTTCTTC
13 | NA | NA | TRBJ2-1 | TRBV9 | CASSVAGNNEQFF | TGTGCCAGCAGCGTAGCTGGGAACAATGAGCAGTTCTTC
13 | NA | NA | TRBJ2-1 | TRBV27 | CASSFYGYNEQFF | TGTGCCAGCAGTTTCTATGGGTACAATGAGCAGTTCTTC